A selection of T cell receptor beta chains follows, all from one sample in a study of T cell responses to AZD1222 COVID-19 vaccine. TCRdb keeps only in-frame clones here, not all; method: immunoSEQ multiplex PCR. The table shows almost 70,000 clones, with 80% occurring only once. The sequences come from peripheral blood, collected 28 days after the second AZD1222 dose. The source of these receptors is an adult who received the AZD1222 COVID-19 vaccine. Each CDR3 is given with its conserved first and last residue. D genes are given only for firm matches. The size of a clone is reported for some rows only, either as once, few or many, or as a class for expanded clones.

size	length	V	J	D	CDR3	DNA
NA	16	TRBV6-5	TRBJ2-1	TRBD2	CASSYSSGGMYNEQFF	TGTGCCAGCAGTTACTCTAGCGGGGGAATGTACAATGAGCAGTTCTTC
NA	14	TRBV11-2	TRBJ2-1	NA	CASSFEGGYNEQFF	TGTGCCAGCAGCTTCGAGGGGGGTTACAATGAGCAGTTCTTC
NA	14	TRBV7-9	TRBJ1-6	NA	CASSAGQMDSPLHF	TGTGCCAGCAGCGCCGGACAGATGGATTCACCCCTCCACTTT
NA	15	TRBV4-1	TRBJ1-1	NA	CASSQEGARNTEAFF	TGCGCCAGCAGCCAAGAGGGGGCGAGGAACACTGAAGCTTTCTTT
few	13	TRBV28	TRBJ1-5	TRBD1	CASRGTADQPQHF	TGTGCCAGCAGAGGGACAGCTGATCAGCCCCAGCATTTT
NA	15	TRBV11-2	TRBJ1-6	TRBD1	CASSSTGQLNSPLHF	TGTGCCAGCAGCTCCACGGGACAGCTTAATTCACCCCTCCACTTT
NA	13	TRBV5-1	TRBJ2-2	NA	CASSWGRDSKLFF	TGCGCCAGCAGTTGGGGCCGGGATTCGAAGCTGTTTTTT
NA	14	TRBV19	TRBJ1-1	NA	CASRGRARNTEAFF	TGTGCCAGTAGGGGAAGGGCTAGAAACACTGAAGCTTTCTTT
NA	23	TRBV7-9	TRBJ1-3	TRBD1	CASSRGSYRGQYGRGPSGNTIYF	TGTGCCAGCAGCCGGGGTAGTTACAGGGGGCAATATGGGCGAGGTCCTTCTGGAAACACCATATATTTT
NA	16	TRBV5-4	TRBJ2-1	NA	CASSSLFVRDPNEQFF	TGTGCCAGCAGCTCACTTTTTGTCCGGGACCCCAATGAGCAGTTCTTC
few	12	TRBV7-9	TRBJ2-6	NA	CASRGWANVLTF	TGTGCCAGCAGGGGCTGGGCCAACGTCCTGACTTTC
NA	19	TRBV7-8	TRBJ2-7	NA	CASSLVEGTWGGANYEQYF	TGTGCCAGCAGCTTAGTTGAAGGCACCTGGGGCGGGGCAAACTACGAGCAGTACTTC
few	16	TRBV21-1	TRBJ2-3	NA	CASSKSYTEGTDTQYF	TGTGCCAGCAGCAAATCGTACACTGAGGGCACAGATACGCAGTATTTT
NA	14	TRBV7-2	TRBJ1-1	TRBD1	CASSLITGGTEAFF	TGTGCCAGCAGCTTAATCACAGGGGGCACTGAAGCTTTCTTT
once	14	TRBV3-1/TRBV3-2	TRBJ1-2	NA	CASSQDQGTYGYTF	TGTGCCAGCAGCCAAGATCAGGGGACCTATGGCTACACCTTC
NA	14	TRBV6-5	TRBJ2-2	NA	CASSYAGRTGELFF	TGTGCCAGCAGTTACGCAGGGCGAACCGGGGAGCTGTTTTTT
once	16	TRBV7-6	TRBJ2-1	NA	CASSLAGQGTYNEQFF	TGTGCCAGCAGCTTAGCGGGCCAGGGGACCTACAATGAGCAGTTCTTC
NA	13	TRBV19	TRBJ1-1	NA	CASSSDGNTEAFF	TGTGCCAGTAGTTCGGACGGGAACACTGAAGCTTTCTTT
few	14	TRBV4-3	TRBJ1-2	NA	CASSQEVGGYGYTF	TGCGCCAGCAGCCAAGAGGTCGGGGGTTATGGCTACACCTTC
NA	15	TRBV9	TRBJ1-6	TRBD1	CASSVGTGGNSPLHF	TGTGCCAGCAGCGTCGGGACAGGGGGTAATTCACCCCTCCACTTT
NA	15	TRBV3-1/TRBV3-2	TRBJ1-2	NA	CASSQAQGTSYGYTF	TGTGCCAGCAGTCAGGCACAGGGAACCTCCTATGGCTACACCTTC
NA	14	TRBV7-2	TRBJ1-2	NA	CASSSNRAGDGYTF	TGTGCCAGCAGCTCAAACAGGGCCGGGGATGGCTACACCTTC
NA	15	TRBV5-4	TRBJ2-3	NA	CASSARHAVTDTQYF	TGTGCCAGCAGCGCTCGACATGCTGTTACAGATACGCAGTATTTT